This T cell receptor beta chain was observed in a study of control samples from healthy donors and cancer patients. Clones were read by immunoSEQ multiplex PCR, and TCRdb kept only the in-frame ones, dropping some. The sample shows 100,000 to 150,000 clones, over 75% of them seen only once. By sample fraction, this clone is medium-sized. The CDR3 totals 15 residues. V lost 0 bases to trimming and J lost 9 bases; unmatched junction nucleotides: 7. Germline V lookup: CDR1 SGDLS, CDR2 YYNGEE. This chain joins TRBV9 and TRBJ1-3; 9 nucleotides agree with TRBD1. Sequenced input: blood. This receptor was obtained from a man between 60 and 75 years old in good health. The CDR3 reads CASSVGTGAGSTIYF. Here the CDR3 DNA reads TGTGCCAGCAGCGTAGGGACAGGGGCTGGGTCCACCATATATTTT.